Listed here are 27 T cell receptor beta chains from one sample, sequenced in a study of cytomegalovirus exposure and HLA in healthy donors. The PCR had 60 Vbeta and 13 Jbeta primers. Method: immunoSEQ multiplex PCR; TCRdb's copy keeps in-frame clones and lacks some. Here the sample spans 110,000 or so clones, about 80% being singletons. Sequenced: PBMCs. These receptors all stem from a man aged 35 to 55 in good health and CMV-seropositive.

The chain couples TRBV30 to TRBJ2-1; tentative D call: TRBD1 (5 bases). Trimming shortened V by 0 bases and J by 9 bases, and 18 bases separated the two germline ends. The V gene's germline CDR1 is GTSNPN and CDR2 SVGIG (reference sequence). The CDR3 extends over 15 amino acids. The CDR3 protein is CAWSVGEQAFSEQFF. For the CDR3, the DNA is TGTGCCTGGAGTGTAGGGGAACAGGCGTTTAGTGAGCAGTTCTTC. The complete variable domain, with remaining parts taken from reference TRBV30 and TRBJ2-1, reads SQTIHQWPATLVQPVGSPLSLECTVEGTSNPNLYWYRQAAGRGLQLLFYSVGIGQISSEVPQNLSASRPQDRQFILSSKKLLLSDSGFYLCAWSVGEQAFSEQFFGPGTRLTVL.

This clone showed up just a few times. The chain carries TRBV7-2 and TRBJ2-1, with D perhaps matching TRBD2 (7 bases). This CDR3 is built from 15 residues. The V end lost 5 bases, the J end lost 0 bases, and 11 bases lay between the germline ends. Per the germline V gene, CDR1 is SGHTA and CDR2 is FQGNSA. The chain's CDR3 is CASSRGGVSYNEQFF. CDR3 DNA: TGTGCCAGCAGCCGAGGGGGGGTCTCCTACAATGAGCAGTTCTTC.

V usage is TRBV7-9 and J usage is TRBJ2-1; 8 bases fit TRBD2. Trimming cost V 6 bases and J 6 bases; bases outside gene matches: 7. CDR1 is SEHNR and CDR2 is FQNEAQ in the germline V gene (reference sequence). The CDR3 totals 14 residues. In DNA form, the CDR3 reads TGTGCCAGCAGAGGGACTAGGGGGTCCAATGAGCAGTTCTTC. This gives the protein CASRGTRGSNEQFF.

The genes are TRBV7-2 and TRBJ1-3; 7 nucleotides agree with TRBD1. The J segment lost 1 base and the V segment lost 3 bases, leaving 3 bases of the junction unmatched. This CDR3 comprises 15 residues. Germline V CDR1 and CDR2: SGHTA, FQGNSA. CDR3 sequence reads: CASSFQGGSGNTIYF. CDR3 in DNA: TGTGCCAGCAGCTTCCAGGGGGGTTCTGGAAACACCATATATTTT.

The J gene is TRBJ2-7, the V gene TRBV5-1; 9 bases align to TRBD2. The V gene end was trimmed by 6 bases and the J gene end by 0 bases; junction bases not matched to a gene: 10. The V gene's germline CDR1 is SGHRS and CDR2 YFSETQ. The CDR3 runs to 16 residues. The CDR3 DNA follows: TGCGCCAGCACTACCTCGCCTAGCGGGATCTCCTACGAGCAGTACTTC. Its translation is CASTTSPSGISYEQYF.

The chain couples TRBV5-1 to TRBJ2-2, with TRBD2 matching 8 bases. Per germline, CDR1 SGHRS and CDR2 YFSETQ. CDR3 length: 14 amino acids. The ends lost 7 bases at V and 7 bases at J; junction bases unmatched: 9. This chain's CDR3 is CASRSGRGGGELFF. As DNA, the CDR3 is TGCGCCAGCCGAAGCGGGAGAGGGGGCGGGGAGCTGTTTTTT.

In DNA, the CDR3 is TGTGCCAGCAGCCTCACAGGGTCTATTCAGCCCCAGCATTTT. It yields the protein CASSLTGSIQPQHF. The J gene is TRBJ1-5, the V gene TRBV28; tentative D call: TRBD1 (6 bases). The CDR3 totals 14 residues. The germline gives CDR1 MDHEN, CDR2 SYDVKM. V was trimmed by 6 bases and J by 6 bases, leaving 15 bases between them.

This clone showed up just once. The chain combines TRBV7-6 with TRBJ2-5; no clear D gene. Near its end, the DNA agrees better with TRBJ2-7, so the J call may be wrong. Germline V CDR1 and CDR2: SGHVS, FNYEAQ. The CDR3 consists of 14 residues. CDR3 protein: CASSPTELPHEQYF. The CDR3 nucleotides are TGTGCCAGCAGCCCTACCGAACTCCCCCACGAGCAGTACTTC.

This clone was seen a few times. V and J are TRBV5-3 and TRBJ2-7, with TRBD1 as a possible D gene (6 bases). TRBV5-3 carries the ORF label, with uncertain function. V was shortened by 0 bases and J by 3 bases, with 13 bases between the two germline ends. This CDR3 has 15 residues. CDR3 DNA: TGTGCCAGAAGCTTGGGCAGGCAGGGGAGCTACGAGCAGTACTTC. It encodes CARSLGRQGSYEQYF.

V and J are TRBV12-5 and TRBJ2-3; TRBD2 agrees at 7 bases. The CDR3 covers 14 residues. With V trimmed by 4 bases and J by 3 bases, 4 bases remained unmatched. Germline V gives CDR1 LGHNT, CDR2 FRNRAP. This CDR3 is CASGSDGGTDTQYF. The CDR3 bases are TGTGCTAGTGGTTCTGACGGGGGGACAGATACGCAGTATTTT. The variable domain in full, completed from reference TRBV12-5 and TRBJ2-3, reads DARVTQTPRHKVTEMGQEVTMRCQPILGHNTVFWYRQTMMQGLELLAYFRNRAPLDDSGMPKDRFSAEMPDATLATLKIQPSEPRDSAVYFCASGSDGGTDTQYFGPGTRLTVL.

The gene calls are TRBV5-4 and TRBJ2-2, with 7 bases aligning to TRBD1. CDR3 length equals 15 residues. The germline V gene encodes CDR1 SGHNT and CDR2 YYREEE (reference sequence). With 4 bases clipped from V and 1 base from J, the junction kept 4 bases outside the gene matches. CDR3 protein: CASSVRQGNTGELFF. In nucleotides, the CDR3 is TGTGCCAGCAGCGTTCGACAGGGGAACACCGGGGAGCTGTTTTTT.

As DNA, the CDR3 is TGTGCCAGCAGCTTAGGTGGAGTGAGGGAGACCCAGTACTTC. This codes for CASSLGGVRETQYF. The J gene is TRBJ2-5, the V gene TRBV7-2; the D is unclear. V was trimmed by 1 base and J by 5 bases, leaving 11 bases between them. Germline V gene data show CDR1 as SGHTA and CDR2 as FQGNSA. This CDR3 is built from 14 residues.

This clone was seen a handful of times. The rearrangement joins TRBV10-3 to TRBJ2-5; 7 bases are shared with TRBD2. Germline V gives CDR1 ENHRY, CDR2 SYGVKD. Germline trimming cut 4 bases from V and 4 bases from J; bases unmatched to any gene: 6. There are 14 residues in the CDR3. CDR3 nucleotide sequence: TGTGCCATCAGTGGGGGGGGAGAAGGAGAGACCCAGTACTTC. The encoded protein is CAISGGGEGETQYF.

This clone came up a few times. J is TRBJ2-7 and V is TRBV19; 14 nucleotides agree with TRBD2. This CDR3 comprises 16 residues. With 3 bases clipped from V and 6 bases from J, the junction kept 7 bases outside the gene matches. Germline values: CDR1 LNHDA, CDR2 SQIVND (reference sequence). The CDR3 region is CASSMRLAGGPSEQYF. In DNA form, the CDR3 reads TGTGCCAGTAGTATGAGACTAGCGGGAGGGCCTAGCGAGCAGTACTTC.

This rearrangement joins TRBV4-1 to TRBJ2-3, with D possibly TRBD1 on 6 matching bases. Germline V gene data show CDR1 as MGHRA and CDR2 as YSYEKL. The CDR3 extends over 15 amino acids. The germline V and J ends were trimmed by 0 bases and 2 bases, with 9 bases remaining between them. The CDR3 region has the DNA TGCGCCAGCAGCCAAGAGGGGGCCTACACAGATACGCAGTATTTT. Protein: CASSQEGAYTDTQYF.

This clone was recorded a few times. The chain carries TRBV28 and TRBJ1-1, with D possibly matching TRBD1 (5 bases). CDR1 is MDHEN and CDR2 is SYDVKM in the germline V gene. Between the trimmed V and J ends, which lost 2 bases and 4 bases, there was a span of 17 bases. This CDR3 region has 16 residues. This CDR3 is CASSLRLGRGGTEAFF. In nucleotides, the CDR3 is TGTGCCAGCAGTTTACGTCTGGGAAGGGGCGGCACTGAAGCTTTCTTT. The variable domain in full, with the rest retrieved from reference TRBV28 and TRBJ1-1, is DVKVTQSSRYLVKRTGEKVFLECVQDMDHENMFWYRQDPGLGLRLIYFSYDVKMKEKGDIPEGYSVSREKKERFSLILESASTNQTSMYLCASSLRLGRGGTEAFFGQGTRLTVV.

The chain is built from TRBV7-2 and TRBJ1-1; tentatively, D is TRBD1 (5 bases). The germline V gene has CDR1 SGHTA and CDR2 FQGNSA. Trimming cost V 1 base and J 3 bases, with 9 bases left between them. This CDR3 is built from 14 residues. The CDR3 sequence is CASSLGWGDTEAFF. The DNA of the CDR3 is TGTGCCAGCAGCTTAGGGTGGGGGGACACTGAAGCTTTCTTT. Looking up the rest from reference TRBV7-2 and TRBJ1-1 gives the full variable domain: GAGVSQSPSNKVTEKGKDVELRCDPISGHTALYWYRQSLGQGLEFLIYFQGNSAPDKSGLPSDRFSAERTGGSVSTLTIQRTQQEDSAVYLCASSLGWGDTEAFFGQGTRLTVV.

The rearrangement joins TRBV7-9 to TRBJ2-1, with TRBD2 matching 8 bases. CDR3 size: 17 residues. Germline V gene data show CDR1 as SEHNR and CDR2 as FQNEAQ (reference sequence). J was trimmed by 0 bases and V by 1 base; bases with no gene match: 5. The CDR3 sequence: CASSLGGAGGSYNEQFF. In nucleotides, the CDR3 is TGTGCCAGCAGCTTAGGAGGGGCGGGGGGCTCCTACAATGAGCAGTTCTTC.

CDR3: CSVELPAGKYEQYF. CDR3 DNA: TGCAGCGTTGAGCTTCCCGCAGGAAAATACGAGCAGTACTTC. The V call is TRBV29-1, the J call TRBJ2-7; D remains ambiguous. The CDR3 loop spans 14 amino acids. The V end lost 3 bases, the J end lost 4 bases, and 16 bases lay between the germline ends. CDR1 and CDR2 from the germline V gene are SQVTM and ANQGSEA.

The rearrangement links TRBV28 to TRBJ2-3; the D is unclear. This CDR3 has 15 residues. Per germline, CDR1 MDHEN and CDR2 SYDVKM. V was trimmed by 3 bases and J by 1 base, leaving 11 bases between them. CDR3 in DNA: TGTGCCAGCAGTTTTCTCCAGAGGCGCACAGATACGCAGTATTTT. It is translated as CASSFLQRRTDTQYF.

Here the CDR3 reads CASSGGGTGEKTQYF. CDR3 sequence (DNA): TGCGCCAGCAGTGGAGGAGGGACAGGGGAAAAGACCCAGTACTTC. The chain links TRBV10-1 to TRBJ2-5, with 10 bases lining up with TRBD1. V dropped 4 bases and J dropped 6; count of bases not matched to a gene: 8. The CDR3 is made up of 15 amino acids. CDR1 WNHNN and CDR2 SYGVQD come from the germline V gene (reference sequence).

This chain uses TRBV7-6 with TRBJ2-7; 7 nucleotides align to TRBD1. CDR1 SGHVS and CDR2 FNYEAQ come from the germline V gene. J gave up 1 base and V 6 bases, and 6 bases lay outside the gene matches. The CDR3 sequence is 14 residues long. The chain's CDR3 is CASSRSGQSYEQYF. As DNA, the CDR3 is TGTGCCAGCAGTAGGTCGGGACAGTCCTACGAGCAGTACTTC.

This clone came up once. V is TRBV6-5 and J is TRBJ2-7; 9 bases agree with TRBD1. The CDR3 has 15 amino acids. CDR1 and CDR2 from the germline V gene are MNHEY and SVGAGI. Trimming cost V 5 bases and J 6 bases; bases outside gene matches: 11. The CDR3 DNA reads TGTGCCAGCAGTCCCTTACAGGGGGCGCCCAGCGAGCAGTACTTC. Its protein is CASSPLQGAPSEQYF.

This rearrangement joins TRBV28 to TRBJ1-2, with D possibly TRBD1 on 5 matching bases. The CDR3 spans 14 residues. V was trimmed by 6 bases and J by 6 bases, leaving 17 bases between them. From germline, CDR1 is MDHEN and CDR2 SYDVKM. This chain's CDR3 is CASSLLVGGNGYTF. In DNA, the CDR3 is TGTGCCAGCAGCCTACTGGTTGGGGGGAATGGCTACACCTTC.

This chain joins TRBV30 and TRBJ1-4; D is possibly TRBD1 (6 bases). Trimming removed 5 bases at V and 8 bases at J, with 18 bases between. This CDR3 is 14 amino acids long. The germline V gene encodes CDR1 GTSNPN and CDR2 SVGIG (reference sequence). As DNA, the CDR3 is TGTGCCTGGGAACCTTCGGGACACCGCGAAAAACTGTTTTTT. Its translation is CAWEPSGHREKLFF.

The chain links TRBV25-1 to TRBJ2-6; unclear D gene. CDR1 and CDR2 from the germline V gene are MGHDK and SYGVNS. The V gene lost 4 bases and the J gene lost 2 bases, with 12 bases spanning the gap. The length of the CDR3 is 16 residues. The CDR3 sequence is CASSVPSGAGANVLTF. CDR3 nucleotides: TGTGCCAGCAGTGTCCCGTCAGGCGCTGGGGCCAACGTCCTGACTTTC.

The chain employs TRBV5-1 and TRBJ2-1, with 9 bases aligning to TRBD1. V lost 0 bases, J lost 10 bases, and 5 bases stayed unmatched. CDR1 and CDR2 (germline): SGHRS, YFSETQ. The CDR3 contains 14 residues. This CDR3 reads CASSLGTGAGEQFF. In nucleotides, the CDR3 is TGCGCCAGCAGCTTGGGGACAGGGGCGGGGGAGCAGTTCTTC.